These 10 T cell receptor beta chains originate from one sample sequenced in a study. One entry per CDR3 protein results from TCRdb running MiXCR on the RT-PCR reads. The sample holds fewer than 800,000 distinct CDR3 sequences, 11% to 15% seen once. The source material was memory CD4+ T cells from blood. The source is a female donor in good health, serving as a healthy control.

V is TRBV15 and J is TRBJ1-2; 11 positions agree with TRBD1. V lost 0 bases and J lost 4; bases outside the gene matches: 10. This CDR3 comprises 18 residues. Germline CDR1 LNHNV, CDR2 YYDKDF (reference sequence). CDR3 nucleotide sequence: TGTGCCACCAGCAGAGATCCCGGGACAGGGGGTGGGAGCTATGGCTACACCTTC. Residues: CATSRDPGTGGGSYGYTF.

This clonotype has at least ten counts. Its ends do not fully match the called genes, so a read error is possible. The V and J genes are TRBV7-7 and TRBJ2-7, with 10 bases lining up with TRBD2. There are 16 residues in the CDR3. CDR1 and CDR2 (germline): SSHAT, FNYEAQ (reference sequence). The DNA of the CDR3 is TGTGCTAGCAGCCCGACATTAGCGGGAGGTGGGTACGAGCAGTACTTC. Translating gives CASSPTLAGGGYEQYF. Drawing the rest from reference TRBV7-7 and TRBJ2-7, the complete variable domain is GAGVSQSPRYKVTKRGQDVTLRCDPISSHATLYWYQQALGQGPEFLTYFNYEAQPDKSGLPSDRFSAERPEGSISTLTIQRTEQRDSAMYRCASSPTLAGGGYEQYFGPGTRLTVT.

This clonotype was counted between two and nine times. This chain connects TRBV4-2 to TRBJ2-1; D is unresolved. The V end was cut by 1 base, the J end by 11 bases, with 18 bases between. The V gene's germline CDR1 is LGHNA and CDR2 YNFKEQ. The CDR3 is 15 amino acids. This CDR3 reads CASSQGETASSKQFF. In DNA, the CDR3 is TGTGCCAGCAGCCAAGGTGAGACTGCATCCTCTAAGCAGTTCTTC.

V usage is TRBV5-6 and J usage is TRBJ2-7; D possibly corresponds to TRBD2 (5 bases). V was cut by 0 bases and J by 4 bases, with 14 bases left in between. The CDR3 sequence is 15 residues long. The germline V gene encodes CDR1 SGHDT and CDR2 YYEEEE. CDR3 residues: CASSLGIGVQYEQYF. CDR3 in DNA: TGTGCCAGCAGCTTGGGAATCGGGGTTCAGTACGAGCAGTACTTC.

The chain couples TRBV12-3 or TRBV12-4 to TRBJ1-6, with 8 bases identical to TRBD1. This CDR3 has 14 amino acids. The V segment lost 6 bases and the J segment 9 bases; nucleotides outside the gene matches: 7. The CDR3 loop is CASSPGTGGSPLHF. CDR3 DNA: TGTGCCAGCAGCCCTGGGACAGGAGGTTCACCCCTCCACTTT.

This chain links TRBV5-6 with TRBJ1-2, with no clear D. Trimming pared 2 bases from V and 4 bases from J, leaving 15 bases between. CDR3 length: 15 amino acids. Germline CDR1 and CDR2: SGHDT and YYEEEE. The CDR3 nucleotides are TGTGCCAGCAGCTTACCCCGAACAGCGACCTATGGCTACACCTTC. This encodes CASSLPRTATYGYTF.

This clonotype has at least ten counts. This chain connects TRBV6-2 or TRBV6-3 to TRBJ2-3, with D perhaps given as TRBD1 or TRBD2 (5 bases each). Germline CDR1 and CDR2: MNHEY and SVGEGT. The CDR3 extends over 16 amino acids. The ends were cut back, 8 bases at V and 4 bases at J, with 22 bases in the middle. The CDR3 DNA reads as TGTGCCAGCGGGACCCGAGGGCAGAAGACAGCAGATACGCAGTATTTT. Translating gives CASGTRGQKTADTQYF.

The V call is TRBV6-5, the J call TRBJ1-4; 9 positions agree with TRBD1. V shed 6 bases, J shed 3 bases, and the junction held 5 bases outside the gene matches. This CDR3 spans 15 amino acids. Germline V lookup: CDR1 MNHEY, CDR2 SVGAGI. This CDR3 is CASRNRGLSNEKLFF. CDR3 bases: TGTGCCAGCAGGAACAGGGGGCTGTCTAATGAAAAACTGTTTTTT.

J is TRBJ1-5 and V is TRBV12-3 or TRBV12-4; D possibly corresponds to TRBD1 (6 bases). Trimming left V 0 bases short and J 2 bases short, with 14 bases between. The CDR3 loop spans 17 amino acids. The CDR3 bases are TGTGCCAGCAGTTTAGCGTGGTCGGGGGCCGGCAATCAGCCCCAGCATTTT. Its protein is CASSLAWSGAGNQPQHF.

The chain combines TRBV9 with TRBJ1-1; 7 bases align to TRBD1. V was clipped by 6 bases and J by 6 bases; unmatched bases: 11. In germline, CDR1 is SGDLS, CDR2 YYNGEE. This CDR3 is 14 amino acids long. The CDR3 loop is CASILGEGASEAFF. The CDR3, as DNA: TGTGCCAGCATTCTGGGGGAGGGGGCATCTGAAGCTTTCTTT.